A single sample is the source of the 20 T cell receptor beta chains below, sequenced in a study of lung T cells in sarcoidosis with Löfgren's syndrome. TCRdb processed the reads anew with MiXCR; each CDR3 protein has one entry. The sample contains some 20,000 distinct CDR3 sequences, about a fifth of which appear only once. The sample taken for sequencing was CD4+ T cells from PBMCs. These receptors came from a human donor with sarcoidosis (Löfgren's syndrome or another form), or a control subject (not recorded which).

At least ten counts were recorded for this clonotype. V and J are TRBV7-6 and TRBJ2-7, with TRBD1 matching 8 bases. Germline CDR1 reads SGHVS; CDR2 reads FNYEAQ. V trimming: 4 bases; J trimming: 4 bases; junction bases outside the gene matches: 9. The CDR3 loop spans 15 amino acids. The CDR3 DNA follows: TGTGCCAGCAGCTCGCTGCAGGGGGCAGGGTACGAGCAGTACTTC. Translated, it gives CASSSLQGAGYEQYF.

There are many counts of this clonotype. This chain links TRBV28 with TRBJ2-6; D is unclear. The CDR3 runs 12 residues. Germline CDR1 and CDR2: MDHEN and SYDVKM. V lost 10 bases, J lost 2 bases, and 6 bases lay in between. The CDR3 sequence: CATNPGANVLTF. CDR3 nucleotide sequence: TGTGCCACTAACCCTGGGGCCAACGTCCTGACTTTC.

There are many counts of this clonotype. The J gene is TRBJ2-3, the V gene TRBV29-1; D not resolved. Trimming shortened V by 4 bases and J by 6 bases, and 17 bases separated the two germline ends. This CDR3 region has 14 residues. Germline assignment: CDR1 SQVTM and CDR2 ANQGSEA. The CDR3 protein is CSVGQVVTVDTQYF. The CDR3 bases are TGCAGCGTTGGTCAGGTCGTCACAGTGGATACGCAGTATTTT.

V is TRBV6-1 and J is TRBJ1-2; 7 bases match TRBD1. The CDR3 loop spans 14 amino acids. The J segment lost 4 bases and the V segment lost 7 bases, leaving 9 bases of the junction unmatched. Germline V CDR1 and CDR2: MNHNS, SASEGT. The CDR3, as DNA: TGTGCCAGCAACCAACAGGGGATAAGCTATGGCTACACCTTC. As protein: CASNQQGISYGYTF.

This clonotype has ten or more counts. This chain links TRBV28 with TRBJ1-2, with 12 bases aligning to TRBD1. Germline V gene data show CDR1 as MDHEN and CDR2 as SYDVKM. This CDR3 is 16 amino acids long. The junction had 12 bases not matched to a gene; V was cut back by 6 bases and J by 7 bases. CDR3 nucleotide sequence: TGTGCCAGCAGCTCGTACTCCGGGACAGGGGGCGGTGGCTACACCTTC. Its protein product is CASSSYSGTGGGGYTF.

This clonotype was counted many times. The V and J genes are TRBV2 and TRBJ2-5; tentatively, D is TRBD2 (7 bases). Germline CDR1 SNHLY, CDR2 FYNNEI. The CDR3 contains 15 residues. Trimming stripped 8 bases from V and 1 base from J, with 17 bases between. CDR3 in amino acids: CASQVGGGPQETQYF. Here the CDR3 DNA reads TGTGCCAGCCAGGTCGGCGGGGGCCCCCAAGAGACCCAGTACTTC.

In this sample, this clonotype turned up many times. The chain carries TRBV24-1 and TRBJ2-3; 9 bases agree with TRBD1. This CDR3 is built from 15 residues. CDR1 is KGHDR, CDR2 SFDVKD, per germline. Trimming removed 2 bases from V and 4 bases from J; junction bases left unmatched: 3. CDR3 amino acids: CATSDSGQGSDTQYF. CDR3 sequence (DNA): TGTGCCACCAGTGATTCGGGACAGGGATCAGATACGCAGTATTTT.

The chain has TRBV9 and TRBJ1-1; D gene uncertain. This CDR3 is 15 amino acids long. Trimming pared 0 bases from V and 0 bases from J, leaving 9 bases between. Germline CDR1 and CDR2: SGDLS and YYNGEE. The CDR3 coding sequence is TGTGCCAGCAGCGTAGGTCCTGGATTGAACACTGAAGCTTTCTTT. It codes for CASSVGPGLNTEAFF.

This clonotype was observed at least ten times. This chain links TRBV2 with TRBJ2-1; TRBD2 agrees at 7 bases. The length of the CDR3 is 15 residues. Germline V gene sequence: CDR1 SNHLY, CDR2 FYNNEI. V gave up 3 bases and J gave up 4 bases; unmatched junction bases: 6. The CDR3 DNA reads as TGTGCCAGCAGTGATTGGGCTAGCGGTTACAATGAGCAGTTCTTC. It encodes CASSDWASGYNEQFF.

The sample holds many counts of this clonotype. The chain links TRBV7-2 to TRBJ2-3; 7 positions match TRBD1. Per germline, CDR1 SGHTA and CDR2 FQGNSA. V shed 5 bases and J 0 bases; nucleotides not matched to a gene: 5. The CDR3 is made up of 15 amino acids. The CDR3 nucleotides read TGTGCCAGCAGCCCGACAGGGCTTAGCACAGATACGCAGTATTTT. This translates into CASSPTGLSTDTQYF.

This clonotype was seen at least ten times. This chain connects TRBV2 to TRBJ2-3; D might be TRBD2 (5 bases). Germline-derived CDR1 and CDR2 are SNHLY and FYNNEI. Deletions cut 8 bases from V and 4 bases from J, with 13 bases between. This CDR3 is built from 13 residues. The CDR3 bases are TGTGCCAGCGGGCTGAGGGTGGCAGATACGCAGTATTTT. This encodes CASGLRVADTQYF.

As concerns this clonotype: A much bigger clone sits one base away, suggesting this may be a read error. Here the CDR3 reads CDSSSSSGRRLQETQYF. As DNA, the CDR3 is TGTGACAGCAGCTCCTCTAGCGGGAGGCGACTACAGGAGACCCAGTACTTC. The chain carries TRBV5-6 and TRBJ2-5, with 11 bases aligning to TRBD2. The CDR3 is 17 residues long. Per the germline V gene, CDR1 is SGHDT and CDR2 is YYEEEE.

This clonotype was found many times. The chain recombines TRBV4-2 with TRBJ2-1; 12 bases match TRBD2. J lost 7 bases, V lost 4 bases, and 8 bases had no gene match. Per germline, CDR1 LGHNA and CDR2 YNFKEQ. This CDR3 region has 16 residues. The CDR3 protein is CASSPRLAGENNEQFF. DNA of the CDR3: TGTGCCAGCAGCCCAAGACTAGCGGGAGAAAATAATGAGCAGTTCTTC.

The chain joins TRBV11-2 to TRBJ2-3, with unresolved D. Germline loops: CDR1 SGHAT, CDR2 FQNNGV. Trimming stripped 5 bases from V and 2 bases from J, with 17 bases between. The CDR3 has 16 amino acids. CDR3 in DNA: TGTGCCAGCAGCCCGGACCTACGCCTTATCACAGATACGCAGTATTTT. Protein product: CASSPDLRLITDTQYF.

This clonotype appeared many times. The junction departs from the called germline gene at one end, perhaps through a read error. The chain combines TRBV12-3 or TRBV12-4 with TRBJ2-5; TRBD2 matches at 9 bases. The CDR3 extends over 12 amino acids. The CDR3 region is CASSLASGERNF. CDR3 bases: TGTGCCAGCAGTTTGGCTAGCGGGGAGAGGAACTTC.

This clonotype was recorded a few times. This could be a read error, since a much larger clone is one nucleotide away. The rearrangement joins TRBV6-1 to TRBJ1-5, with D uncertain. Trimming left V 9 bases short and J 6 bases short, with 15 bases between. This CDR3 comprises 13 residues. Germline-derived CDR1 and CDR2 are MNHNS and SASEGT. This chain's CDR3 is CARPGPQSQPQHF. The CDR3 DNA follows: TGTGCCAGACCCGGGCCCCAATCTCAGCCCCAGCATTTT.

This clonotype was seen a single time. A read error may explain this, as a much larger clone is one base away. This chain links TRBV29-1 with TRBJ2-7; D might be TRBD1 or TRBD2, each matching 5 bases. Germline CDR1 is SQVTM and CDR2 is ANQGSEA. The CDR3 covers 12 residues. V was shortened by 8 bases and J by 6 bases, with 17 bases between the two germline ends. CDR3 residues: CSTTQGRGEQYF. CDR3 DNA: TGCAGCACCACGCAGGGACGAGGCGAGCAGTACTTC.

This clonotype was seen only once. The chain combines TRBV20-1 with TRBJ2-5; D is ambiguous. CDR3 size: 14 residues. Looked up from germline, CDR1 is DFQATT and CDR2 is SNEGSKA (reference sequence). Trimming removed 8 bases at V and 0 bases at J, with 16 bases between. CDR3: CSFMTTKYQETQYF. In nucleotides, the CDR3 is TGCAGTTTCATGACAACGAAGTACCAAGAGACCCAGTACTTC.

This clonotype was seen many times. V and J are TRBV5-1 and TRBJ2-3; D is tentatively TRBD1 or TRBD2 (5 bases each). This CDR3 spans 15 amino acids. Germline loops: CDR1 SGHRS, CDR2 YFSETQ. V was cut by 0 bases and J by 0 bases, with 8 bases left in between. The CDR3 DNA reads as TGCGCCAGCAGCTTGGCGGGGCCTAGCACAGATACGCAGTATTTT. Translated, it gives CASSLAGPSTDTQYF. The variable domain in full, completed from reference TRBV5-1 and TRBJ2-3, reads KAGVTQTPRYLIKTRGQQVTLSCSPISGHRSVSWYQQTPGQGLQFLFEYFSETQRNKGNFPGRFSGRQFSNSRSEMNVSTLELGDSALYLCASSLAGPSTDTQYFGPGTRLTVL.

The table lists this clonotype with many counts. The V gene is TRBV12-3 or TRBV12-4, the J gene TRBJ1-5, with unresolved D. The CDR3 extends over 14 amino acids. Between the trimmed V and J ends, which lost 6 bases and 3 bases, there was a span of 12 bases. As DNA, the CDR3 is TGTGCCAGCAGCAACGGTCCCCACAATCAGCCCCAGCATTTT. Translating it yields CASSNGPHNQPQHF.